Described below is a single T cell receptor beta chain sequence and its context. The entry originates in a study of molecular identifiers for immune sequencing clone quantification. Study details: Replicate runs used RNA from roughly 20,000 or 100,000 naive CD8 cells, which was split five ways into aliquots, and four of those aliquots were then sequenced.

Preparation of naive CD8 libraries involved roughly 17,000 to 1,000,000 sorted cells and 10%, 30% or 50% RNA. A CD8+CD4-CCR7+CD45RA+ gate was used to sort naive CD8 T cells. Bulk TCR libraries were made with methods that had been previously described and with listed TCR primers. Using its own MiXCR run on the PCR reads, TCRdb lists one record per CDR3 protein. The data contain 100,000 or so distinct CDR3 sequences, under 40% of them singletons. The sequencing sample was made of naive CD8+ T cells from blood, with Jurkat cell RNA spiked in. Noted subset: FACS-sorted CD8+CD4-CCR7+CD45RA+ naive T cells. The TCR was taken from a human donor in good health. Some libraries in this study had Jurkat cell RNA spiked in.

CDR3 amino acids: CATSDLRGRGTDTQYF. CDR3 nucleotides: TGTGCCACCAGTGATTTGAGGGGGCGCGGAACGGATACGCAGTATTTT. This chain joins TRBV24-1 and TRBJ2-3; 7 nucleotides match TRBD1. This CDR3 region has 16 residues. V lost 0 bases, J lost 6 bases, and 8 bases stayed unmatched. CDR1 is KGHDR, CDR2 SFDVKD, per germline.